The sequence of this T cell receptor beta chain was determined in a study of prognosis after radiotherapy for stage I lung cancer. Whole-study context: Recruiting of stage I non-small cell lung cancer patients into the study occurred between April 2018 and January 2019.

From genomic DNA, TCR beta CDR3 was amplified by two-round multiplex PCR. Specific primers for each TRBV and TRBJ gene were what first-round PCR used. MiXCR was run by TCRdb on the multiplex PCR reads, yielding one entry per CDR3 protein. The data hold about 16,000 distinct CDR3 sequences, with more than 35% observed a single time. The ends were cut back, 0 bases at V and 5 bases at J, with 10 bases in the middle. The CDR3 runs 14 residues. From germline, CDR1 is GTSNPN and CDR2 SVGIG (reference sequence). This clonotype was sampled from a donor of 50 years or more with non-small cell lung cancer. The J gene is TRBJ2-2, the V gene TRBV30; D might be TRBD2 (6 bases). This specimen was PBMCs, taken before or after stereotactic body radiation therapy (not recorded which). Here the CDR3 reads CAWSVSGSTGELFF. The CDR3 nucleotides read TGTGCCTGGAGTGTAAGCGGGTCGACCGGGGAGCTGTTTTTT.